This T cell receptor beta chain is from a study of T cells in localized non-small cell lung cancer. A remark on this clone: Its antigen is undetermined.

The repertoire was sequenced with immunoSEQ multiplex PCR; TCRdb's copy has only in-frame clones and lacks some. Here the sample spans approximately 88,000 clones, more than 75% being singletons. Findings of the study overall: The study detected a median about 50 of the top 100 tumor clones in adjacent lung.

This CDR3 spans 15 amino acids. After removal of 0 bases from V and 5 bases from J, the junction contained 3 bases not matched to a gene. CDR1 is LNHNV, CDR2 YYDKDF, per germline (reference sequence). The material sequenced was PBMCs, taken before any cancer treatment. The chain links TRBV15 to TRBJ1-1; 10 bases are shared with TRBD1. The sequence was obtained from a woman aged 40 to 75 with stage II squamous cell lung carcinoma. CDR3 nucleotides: TGTGCCACCAGCAGAGAAGGACAGGGGGGAACTGAAGCTTTCTTT. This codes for CATSREGQGGTEAFF.